The present T cell receptor (beta chain) was sequenced within a study of blood T cell repertoires in COVID-19. Looking at the study overall: COVID-19 samples, acute and convalescent, were from the United States, Italy and Spain. Sources were T cells, B-cell-depleted T cells, or PBMCs; the material itself was cDNA or gDNA.

In the source study's methods: Reference gene primer amplification gave estimated nucleated cell counts. TCRdb keeps only in-frame clones here, not all; method: immunoSEQ multiplex PCR. V, J and clone size derive from that table, while D and trimming were established from the DNA sequence. Of 170,000 or so clones listed, roughly 87% are singletons. The CDR3 is 15 residues long. The V gene lost 4 bases and the J gene lost 5 bases, with 18 bases spanning the gap. The germline V gene has CDR1 SGHRS and CDR2 YFSETQ. This chain connects TRBV5-1 to TRBJ2-5; D uncertain. The TCR originated in a man younger than 30 who had recovered from COVID-19. The sample was peripheral blood. This CDR3 is CASSDDMAPRETQYF. The CDR3 DNA follows: TGCGCCAGCAGCGATGACATGGCCCCTCGGGAGACCCAGTACTTC.